These 20 T cell receptor beta chains originate from one sample sequenced in a study of blood T cell repertoires in COVID-19. Clones were read by immunoSEQ multiplex PCR, and TCRdb kept only the in-frame ones, dropping some. The sample lists some 200,000 clones, roughly four fifths occurring once. The sequencing sample was made of peripheral blood. These receptor sequences come from a man aged 30 to 39 with active or convalescent COVID-19.

The chain combines TRBV5-8 with TRBJ2-7; the D gene is possibly TRBD1 (5 bases). Trimming took 1 base from V and 7 from J, leaving 12 bases between them. CDR1 and CDR2 (germline): SGHTS, YDEGEE. CDR3 length: 13 residues. CDR3 protein: CASSLSGPREQYF. In DNA, the CDR3 is TGTGCCAGCAGCTTGTCAGGGCCGAGGGAGCAGTACTTC.

The chain combines TRBV28 with TRBJ2-2; the match to TRBD1 covers 8 bases. The V segment lost 3 bases and the J segment 3 bases; nucleotides outside the gene matches: 12. In germline, CDR1 is MDHEN, CDR2 SYDVKM. There are 18 residues in the CDR3. CDR3 in DNA: TGTGCCAGCAGTTTTGGCCGGTTCACAGGGGGAGACACCGGGGAGCTGTTTTTT. It codes for CASSFGRFTGGDTGELFF.

This chain connects TRBV7-2 to TRBJ2-7; 10 nucleotides line up with TRBD1. This CDR3 is built from 15 residues. Germline lookup yields CDR1 SGHTA and CDR2 FQGNSA. V lost 5 bases to trimming and J lost 3 bases; unmatched junction nucleotides: 7. In DNA form, the CDR3 reads TGTGCCAGCAGCGCACAACGGGACAGGGGCTACGAGCAGTACTTC. This encodes CASSAQRDRGYEQYF.

The gene calls are TRBV30 and TRBJ2-7, with TRBD2 matching over 7 bases. The germline gives CDR1 GTSNPN, CDR2 SVGIG (reference sequence). Germline trimming cut 2 bases from V and 7 bases from J; bases unmatched to any gene: 11. The CDR3 loop spans 14 amino acids. The CDR3 sequence is CAWSRGTTGGEQYF. CDR3 nucleotide sequence: TGTGCCTGGAGTCGCGGGACTACCGGGGGAGAGCAGTACTTC. Using reference TRBV30 and TRBJ2-7 for the parts outside the CDR3, the full variable domain is SQTIHQWPATLVQPVGSPLSLECTVEGTSNPNLYWYRQAAGRGLQLLFYSVGIGQISSEVPQNLSASRPQDRQFILSSKKLLLSDSGFYLCAWSRGTTGGEQYFGPGTRLTVT.

This sequence joins TRBV27 and TRBJ2-5, with 8 bases fitting TRBD1. CDR1 MNHEY and CDR2 SMNVEV come from the germline V gene (reference sequence). CDR3 length: 15 residues. Trimming took 3 bases from V and 4 from J; bases not matched to a gene: 7. Here the CDR3 reads CASSFRDRLRETQYF. The CDR3 DNA sequence: TGTGCCAGCAGTTTTCGGGACAGGCTTCGAGAGACCCAGTACTTC.

V gene TRBV7-8 combines with J gene TRBJ1-1, with a tentative D call TRBD1 (6 bases). Germline V gene sequence: CDR1 SGHVS, CDR2 FQNEAQ. V lost 5 bases to trimming and J lost 0 bases, with 10 bases between them. There are 14 residues in the CDR3. CDR3 protein: CASSQQGLNTEAFF. CDR3 bases: TGTGCCAGCAGCCAGCAGGGGTTGAACACTGAAGCTTTCTTT.

V usage is TRBV10-3 and J usage is TRBJ2-1; D may be TRBD2 (6 bases). Deletions cut 6 bases from V and 5 bases from J, with 14 bases between. Germline V gene sequence: CDR1 ENHRY, CDR2 SYGVKD. The CDR3 covers 14 residues. CDR3 coding DNA: TGTGCCATCAGGGTCGCAGGGAGGAACAATGAGCAGTTCTTC. This codes for CAIRVAGRNNEQFF.

This clone turned up a few times. The CDR3 protein is CAISESTQGARTEAFF. The CDR3 DNA reads as TGTGCCATCAGTGAGTCTACTCAGGGGGCTAGGACTGAAGCTTTCTTT. The chain combines TRBV10-3 with TRBJ1-1; the match to TRBD1 covers 8 bases. CDR1 and CDR2 (germline): ENHRY, SYGVKD. The CDR3 sequence is 16 residues long. The V gene end was trimmed by 0 bases and the J gene end by 5 bases; junction bases not matched to a gene: 8.

The chain recombines TRBV5-6 with TRBJ2-3; possible D gene TRBD1, 5 bases. The germline V gene encodes CDR1 SGHDT and CDR2 YYEEEE. V dropped 1 base and J dropped 0 bases, with 12 bases sitting between them. The CDR3 contains 16 residues. CDR3 DNA: TGTGCCAGCAGCTTGAACGCAGGGATGAGCACAGATACGCAGTATTTT. It codes for CASSLNAGMSTDTQYF.

The rearrangement joins TRBV5-1 to TRBJ1-5, with D uncertain. The CDR3 sequence is 13 residues long. Germline lookup yields CDR1 SGHRS and CDR2 YFSETQ. Trimming removed 1 base from V and 7 bases from J, with 9 bases in between. The CDR3 here is CASSLREDQPQHF. In DNA, the CDR3 is TGCGCCAGCAGCTTGCGGGAGGACCAGCCCCAGCATTTT.

The sample holds one count of this clone. The chain couples TRBV5-1 to TRBJ1-4; tentatively, D is TRBD1 (6 bases). Germline CDR1 reads SGHRS; CDR2 reads YFSETQ. The CDR3 contains 15 residues. The V end was cut by 4 bases, the J end by 0 bases, with 10 bases between. The CDR3 nucleotides are TGCGCCAGCAGCCCTGAGGGGGCAACTAATGAAAAACTGTTTTTT. Protein sequence: CASSPEGATNEKLFF.

The chain combines TRBV6-2 or TRBV6-3 with TRBJ1-1; 7 positions agree with TRBD1. This CDR3 is 14 amino acids long. CDR1 and CDR2 from the germline V gene are MNHEY and SVGEGT. Unmatched junction bases numbered 4, after V lost 5 bases and J lost 1 base. CDR3 sequence reads: CASSRQGKNTEAFF. The CDR3 nucleotides are TGTGCCAGCAGTCGACAGGGAAAGAACACTGAAGCTTTCTTT.

V and J are TRBV6-5 and TRBJ2-7; weak D call: TRBD2 (5 bases). Deletions cut 7 bases from V and 1 base from J, with 17 bases between. The CDR3 sequence is 15 residues long. Germline lookup yields CDR1 MNHEY and CDR2 SVGAGI. The CDR3 coding sequence is TGTGCCAGCACCCGACTAAGCGGCCAATCCTACGAGCAGTACTTC. Its protein product is CASTRLSGQSYEQYF.

This chain uses TRBV19 with TRBJ1-2; 9 bases map to TRBD1. CDR1 and CDR2 from the germline V gene are LNHDA and SQIVND (reference sequence). CDR3 length: 16 residues. Losses at the gene ends were 5 bases for V and 1 base for J; bases not matched to a gene: 8. CDR3 residues: CASSGGQGRFNYGYTF. The CDR3 nucleotides are TGTGCCAGTAGTGGAGGACAGGGGAGATTTAACTATGGCTACACCTTC.

This clone was counted a few times. The rearrangement links TRBV27 to TRBJ1-2; D possibly corresponds to TRBD1 (6 bases). The CDR3 consists of 16 residues. V dropped 2 bases and J dropped 8 bases, with 21 bases sitting between them. Germline CDR1 MNHEY, CDR2 SMNVEV (reference sequence). The chain's CDR3 is CASSLSWTAQTPGYTF. Written as DNA, the CDR3 is TGTGCCAGCAGTTTAAGCTGGACAGCTCAAACTCCGGGCTACACCTTC.

This chain connects TRBV12-3 or TRBV12-4 to TRBJ1-2; no clear D. The V end was cut by 4 bases, the J end by 4 bases, with 10 bases between. The CDR3 has 13 amino acids. The CDR3 nucleotides are TGTGCCAGCAGTTCTGACGGCGGCTATGGCTACACCTTC. Translating gives CASSSDGGYGYTF.

This chain connects TRBV28 to TRBJ2-7, with 7 bases identical to TRBD1. The CDR3 is 16 residues long. The V gene's germline CDR1 is MDHEN and CDR2 SYDVKM. J lost 2 bases, V lost 4 bases, and 11 bases had no gene match. DNA for the CDR3: TGTGCCAGCAGTTCCGTTCAGGGACAGCGAGCCTACGAGCAGTACGTC. It encodes CASSSVQGQRAYEQYV.

This clone was seen more than once but under ten times. The gene calls are TRBV6-2 or TRBV6-3 and TRBJ2-3; D is undetermined. There are 15 residues in the CDR3. CDR1 is MNHEY and CDR2 is SVGEGT in the germline V gene. The V end lost 2 bases, the J end lost 1 base, and 10 bases lay between the germline ends. CDR3 sequence (DNA): TGTGCCAGCAGTTACCTAACCACGGGCACAGATACGCAGTATTTT. Translating it yields CASSYLTTGTDTQYF.

A single count supports this clone. V and J are TRBV11-3 and TRBJ2-2; 12 bases agree with TRBD2. Trimming removed 3 bases from V and 11 bases from J; junction bases left unmatched: 7. The length of the CDR3 is 15 residues. Germline CDR1 SGHNT, CDR2 YENEEA. The CDR3 region is CASSFEGTSGPELFF. The CDR3 nucleotides are TGTGCCAGCAGCTTCGAGGGGACTAGCGGGCCAGAGCTGTTTTTT. Variable domain in full (rest from reference TRBV11-3 and TRBJ2-2): EAGVVQSPRYKIIEKKQPVAFWCNPISGHNTLYWYLQNLGQGPELLIRYENEEAVDDSQLPKDRFSAERLKGVDSTLKIQPAELGDSAVYLCASSFEGTSGPELFFGEGSRLTVL.

The V gene is TRBV29-1, the J gene TRBJ2-1; tentatively, D is TRBD1 (6 bases). CDR1 and CDR2 (germline): SQVTM, ANQGSEA. V was cut by 4 bases and J by 7 bases, with 11 bases left in between. The CDR3 contains 12 residues. This CDR3 reads CSVVQGWNEQFF. CDR3 DNA: TGCAGCGTTGTTCAGGGGTGGAATGAGCAGTTCTTC.